This record covers a single T cell receptor beta chain. Its antigen is still unknown. This sample stems from a study of beta chain features in type 1 diabetes. The germline CDR1 and CDR2 sequences are MNHEY and SVGAGI. V gave up 3 bases and J gave up 8 bases, with 11 bases separating them. The CDR3 length is 12 residues. Cell sorting via CD45RO/CCR7/CD25/CD127/CD95/CD27 was performed to obtain CD4+ naive, central memory, regulatory and stem cell-like memory cells. Every isolated RNA sample was fully reverse transcribed, so sequencing captured expressed TCRB transcripts. The assay was immunoSEQ multiplex PCR, and TCRdb's table has in-frame clones only and misses some. The table records roughly 330,000 clones, 11% of them present only once. Points from the study as a whole: Reduced insertions and increased deletions marked VDJ junctions in type 1 diabetes patients. For patients and controls alike, PCR might favor shorter templates to the same degree.

The specimen was naive CD4+ T cells from blood. This rearrangement joins TRBV6-5 to TRBJ2-7; perhaps TRBD1 as D (5 bases). This TCR was sampled from a woman aged 25 to 39 in good health. The CDR3 sequence: CASSYTDSQQYF. The CDR3 DNA reads as TGTGCCAGCAGTTATACCGACAGCCAGCAGTACTTC.